The clone carrying this TCR beta chain was detected many times. What it binds is not known. This sample is part of a study of blood T cells in healthy people across ages. Study outcomes and limitations: Higher diversity and more naive CD4+ cells were features of long-lived donors, compared to aged donors.

For the second PCR, which ran for about 6 to 11 cycles, a sample-barcoded 5' primer and a J-beta primer mix were used. One entry per CDR3 protein, called by TCRdb with MiXCR from the 5' RACE reads. The table shows 550,000 to 750,000 distinct CDR3 sequences, with roughly 20% occurring only once. Trimming left V 0 bases short and J 6 bases short, with 4 bases between. The CDR3 is made up of 12 amino acids. Germline V gene lookup returns CDR1 SGHRS and CDR2 YFSETQ. This clonotype was sampled from a man between 65 and 79 years old in good health. This chain joins TRBV5-1 and TRBJ2-1; D is ambiguous. Sequenced input: blood. The CDR3, as DNA: TGCGCCAGCAGCTTGGACGGCAATGAGCAGTTCTTC. This gives the protein CASSLDGNEQFF.